Listed below are T cell receptor beta chains from one sample, sequenced in a study of CD8 T cells in ankylosing spondylitis. One entry per CDR3 protein, called by TCRdb with MiXCR from the 5' RACE reads. The sample holds 200,000 to 250,000 distinct CDR3 sequences; roughly a tenth are singletons and the top ten take about 20%. What was sequenced was blood, either unsorted or a sorted T cell fraction (not recorded which). The receptors stem from a male donor with ankylosing spondylitis or in good health (not recorded which). The CDR3 runs from the conserved cysteine through the conserved F or W. The D gene is left open where the match is weak. Not every row has a clone size; where given, it reads once, few, many or a size class.

v_call,clone_size,j_call,d_call,cdr3_aa,cdr3_nt
TRBV7-9,few,TRBJ2-1,TRBD1,CASSLADKQGIYNEQFF,TGTGCCAGCAGCTTAGCGGATAAACAGGGGATCTACAATGAGCAGTTCTTC
TRBV7-2,-,TRBJ2-1,TRBD2,CATRPGGSYNEQFF,TGTGCCACCCGCCCGGGGGGATCCTACAATGAGCAGTTCTTC
TRBV5-5,many,TRBJ2-7,-,CASSPPSGADGEQYF,TGTGCCAGCAGCCCCCCGTCTGGGGCAGATGGGGAGCAGTACTTC
TRBV20-1,few,TRBJ1-2,TRBD1,CSASLRGQGYTF,TGCAGTGCTAGTTTGAGGGGGCAAGGCTACACCTTC
TRBV18,-,TRBJ1-1,-,CASSPRELGSGVTEAFF,TGTGCCAGCTCACCACGGGAACTGGGCAGTGGTGTGACTGAAGCTTTCTTT
TRBV3-1,few,TRBJ2-3,-,CASSQGGGGTDTQYF,TGTGCCAGCAGCCAAGGGGGTGGGGGTACAGATACGCAGTATTTT
TRBV10-3,many,TRBJ2-5,-,CAISENLGVAGQETQYF,TGTGCCATCAGTGAGAATCTCGGGGTGGCTGGCCAAGAGACCCAGTACTTC
TRBV7-9,many,TRBJ1-1,-,CASSLESHRANTEAFF,TGTGCCAGCAGCTTAGAGAGTCACAGGGCTAACACTGAAGCTTTCTTT
TRBV12-3/TRBV12-4,-,TRBJ1-6,-,CASIPLRGVNSPLHF,TGTGCCAGCATTCCTCTTCGGGGGGTCAATTCACCCCTCCACTTT
TRBV7-2,many,TRBJ1-1,-,CASSGPGDTEAFF,TGTGCCAGCAGCGGACCAGGGGACACTGAAGCTTTCTTT
TRBV5-6,-,TRBJ2-2,-,CASKSAGTRHWNTGELFF,TGTGCCAGCAAGTCTGCAGGGACAAGACATTGGAACACCGGGGAGCTGTTTTTT
TRBV7-2,many,TRBJ2-1,-,CASSSDYGSNEQFF,TGTGCCAGCAGCTCTGACTACGGTAGCAATGAGCAGTTCTTC
TRBV5-1,few,TRBJ1-2,-,CASSLGKVGYGYTF,TGCGCCAGCAGCTTGGGCAAGGTGGGCTATGGCTACACCTTC
TRBV7-2,many,TRBJ2-2,-,CASSPPLDTGELFF,TGTGCCAGCAGCCCACCTCTGGACACCGGGGAGCTGTTTTTT
TRBV6-4,-,TRBJ2-2,-,CASKPGAAAGELFF,TGTGCCAGCAAGCCAGGGGCAGCGGCCGGGGAGCTGTTTTTT
TRBV5-6,many,TRBJ2-1,-,CASRNQGEQFF,TGTGCCAGCAGAAATCAGGGGGAGCAGTTCTTC
TRBV7-8,-,TRBJ1-1,-,CASLPGIMNTEAFF,TGTGCCAGCCTCCCCGGGATAATGAACACTGAAGCTTTCTTT
TRBV7-7,many,TRBJ1-3,-,CASSLDGVAGNTIYF,TGTGCTAGCAGCTTAGACGGGGTCGCTGGAAACACCATATATTTT
TRBV12-3/TRBV12-4,-,TRBJ2-1,TRBD2,CASTPGPGPLAGGNMNEQFF,TGTGCCAGCACCCCCGGCCCCGGTCCGTTAGCGGGGGGCAATATGAATGAGCAGTTCTTC
TRBV28,many,TRBJ1-1,TRBD1,CASSLSIPGGGKAEAFF,TGTGCCAGCAGTTTGTCGATTCCAGGGGGCGGGAAGGCTGAAGCTTTCTTT
TRBV12-3/TRBV12-4,few,TRBJ1-2,TRBD1,CASTLRGTGGYTF,TGTGCCAGCACCCTACGCGGGACAGGCGGCTACACCTTC
TRBV3-1,-,TRBJ2-1,-,CASSQDLAGYNEQFF,TGTGCCAGCAGCCAAGATTTGGCGGGGTACAATGAGCAGTTCTTC
TRBV5-1,many,TRBJ1-4,-,CASSATGSTGEKLFF,TGCGCCAGCAGTGCTACAGGGTCGACTGGAGAAAAACTGTTTTTT
TRBV5-1,many,TRBJ1-1,-,CASSLQYGPPEAFF,TGCGCCAGCAGCCTTCAGTACGGACCACCTGAAGCTTTCTTT
TRBV11-2,few,TRBJ2-5,TRBD1,CASSLVGGTGGETQYF,TGTGCCAGCAGCTTAGTGGGGGGGACAGGGGGAGAGACCCAGTACTTC
TRBV12-3/TRBV12-4,many,TRBJ2-1,-,CASTKNIEQFF,TGTGCCAGCACCAAGAATATTGAGCAGTTCTTC
TRBV5-1,few,TRBJ2-7,TRBD1,CASSLRQGSSYEQYF,TGCGCCAGCAGCTTGAGACAGGGGAGCTCCTACGAGCAGTACTTC
TRBV7-9,few,TRBJ1-6,TRBD1,CASSYPTGGPSPLHF,TGTGCCAGCAGCTACCCGACAGGGGGCCCTTCACCCCTCCACTTT
TRBV5-1,many,TRBJ2-2,-,CASSLEHLGTGELFF,TGCGCCAGCAGCTTGGAACACCTGGGGACCGGGGAGCTGTTTTTT
TRBV28,few,TRBJ2-5,TRBD2,CASSSQRGGGTQETQYF,TGTGCCAGCAGTTCCCAGAGGGGCGGGGGAACCCAAGAGACCCAGTACTTC
TRBV6-1,few,TRBJ2-7,-,CASRPGGVRQPYEQYF,TGTGCCAGCAGGCCGGGGGGCGTGCGGCAGCCATACGAGCAGTACTTC
TRBV2,-,TRBJ1-1,-,CASIFTGSGTEAFF,TGTGCCAGCATTTTTACGGGGTCAGGCACTGAAGCTTTCTTT
TRBV7-9,many,TRBJ2-3,-,CASSLSDRTSTDTQYF,TGTGCCAGCAGCTTAAGTGACAGGACTAGCACAGATACGCAGTATTTT
TRBV20-1,-,TRBJ2-5,TRBD1,CSASIGTGGISLGETQYF,TGCAGTGCTAGTATCGGGACAGGGGGTATTAGTCTCGGAGAGACCCAGTACTTC
TRBV5-1,many,TRBJ2-1,-,CASSHPIGASDEQFF,TGCGCCAGCAGCCATCCCATAGGGGCTAGCGATGAGCAGTTCTTC
TRBV12-3/TRBV12-4,-,TRBJ2-1,TRBD1,CASSPPRGQGGDEQFF,TGTGCCAGCAGTCCCCCACGGGGACAGGGTGGGGATGAGCAGTTCTTC
TRBV10-3,few,TRBJ2-4,-,CAISEGRAAKNIQYF,TGTGCCATCAGTGAGGGCAGGGCGGCCAAAAACATTCAGTACTTC
TRBV12-3/TRBV12-4,few,TRBJ1-3,-,CTSSSPLAGTGAWGNTIYF,TGTACCAGCAGTTCGCCCCTGGCGGGGACTGGCGCTTGGGGAAACACCATATATTTT